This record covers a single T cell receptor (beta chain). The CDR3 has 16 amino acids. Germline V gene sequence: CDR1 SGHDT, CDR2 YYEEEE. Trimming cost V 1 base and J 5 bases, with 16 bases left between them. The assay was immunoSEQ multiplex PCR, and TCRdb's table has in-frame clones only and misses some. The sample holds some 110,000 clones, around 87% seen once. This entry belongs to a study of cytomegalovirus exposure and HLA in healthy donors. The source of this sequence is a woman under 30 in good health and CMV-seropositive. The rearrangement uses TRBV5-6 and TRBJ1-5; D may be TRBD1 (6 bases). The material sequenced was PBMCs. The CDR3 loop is CASSLFRIGGDQPQHF. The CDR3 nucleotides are TGTGCCAGCAGCTTGTTCAGGATAGGGGGGGATCAGCCCCAGCATTTT.